These 4 T cell receptor beta chains share one sample of origin, sequenced in a study of naive and memory T cell subsets. These receptors have no known antigen. Both TRBC1 and TRBC2 were covered by a beta constant-region primer of two equimolar oligonucleotides. Ligated cDNA was amplified by four rounds of PCR with nested alpha and beta constant-region primers and SP2. MiXCR, applied by TCRdb to the UMI-ligation and nested PCR reads, yields one record per CDR3 protein. The table lists roughly 100,000 distinct CDR3 sequences, 14% of them singletons. Overall study results and limits: A few larger clonotypes appeared in naive repertoires, especially CD8, possibly memory cells re-expressing CD45RA.

Material for sequencing was naive CD8+ T cells from blood. These receptors were collected from a human donor in good health.

This clonotype has at least ten counts. The chain couples TRBV20-1 to TRBJ2-7; D is unclear. CDR1 is DFQATT, CDR2 SNEGSKA, per germline (reference sequence). There are 13 residues in the CDR3. The germline V and J ends were trimmed by 6 bases and 0 bases, with 12 bases remaining between them. The CDR3 nucleotides read TGCAGTGCGGAAAGCGAGAGCTCCTACGAGCAGTACTTC. The encoded protein is CSAESESSYEQYF.

Worth noting for this clonotype: The CDR3 end shows no conserved phenylalanine or tryptophan, and so a read error is likely. The chain recombines TRBV11-3 with TRBJ2-7; possible D gene TRBD1, 6 bases. CDR1 is SGHNT and CDR2 is YENEEA in the germline V gene. The V end lost 5 bases, the J end lost 0 bases, and 8 bases lay between the germline ends. The CDR3 loop spans 13 amino acids. CDR3 in amino acids: CASSPGDSYEQYL. The CDR3, as DNA: TGTGCCAGCAGCCCAGGGGACTCCTACGAGCAGTACTTA.

The rearrangement uses TRBV12-3 or TRBV12-4 and TRBJ1-2; 8 bases fit TRBD1. CDR3 length: 13 amino acids. Losses at the gene ends were 8 bases for V and 2 bases for J; bases not matched to a gene: 4. The CDR3 DNA sequence: TGTGCCAGCCGGGACAGGTTAAACTATGGCTACACCTTC. Translated, it gives CASRDRLNYGYTF.

This clonotype came up many times. The chain uses TRBV7-6 and TRBJ2-2; D not certain. Trimming left V 4 bases short and J 3 bases short, with 9 bases between. CDR3 size: 14 residues. CDR1 and CDR2 (germline): SGHVS, FNYEAQ. DNA for the CDR3: TGTGCCAGCAGCTCCCGACGGGACACCGGGGAGCTGTTTTTT. It encodes CASSSRRDTGELFF. Based on the CDR3 plus reference TRBV7-6 and TRBJ2-2, the full variable domain is GAGVSQSPRYKVTKRGQDVALRCDPISGHVSLYWYRQALGQGPEFLTYFNYEAQQDKSGLPNDRFSAERPEGSISTLTIQRTEQRDSAMYRCASSSRRDTGELFFGEGSRLTVL.